These 13 T cell receptor beta chains share one sample of origin, sequenced in a study of cytomegalovirus exposure and HLA in healthy donors. Sequencing used immunoSEQ multiplex PCR; TCRdb keeps in-frame clones, though not all of them. The profile shows 100,000 to 150,000 clones, approximately 94% of them singletons. The source material was PBMCs. The source of these receptors is a woman aged 18-30 years in good health and CMV-seronegative.

The chain is built from TRBV11-2 and TRBJ2-3; 7 nucleotides match TRBD1. Trimming removed 5 bases from V and 6 bases from J; junction bases left unmatched: 8. CDR1 is SGHAT, CDR2 FQNNGV, per germline. The CDR3 runs to 14 residues. CDR3 bases: TGTGCCAGCAGCCCCTCCGGACAGGTCGATACGCAGTATTTT. It specifies CASSPSGQVDTQYF. The full variable domain, completed using reference TRBV11-2 and TRBJ2-3, is EAGVAQSPRYKIIEKRQSVAFWCNPISGHATLYWYQQILGQGPKLLIQFQNNGVVDDSQLPKDRFSAERLKGVDSTLKIQPAKLEDSAVYLCASSPSGQVDTQYFGPGTRLTVL.

The chain has TRBV6-1 and TRBJ1-1; D is ambiguous. The V and J ends lost 6 bases and 11 bases respectively, with 13 bases between them. The CDR3 totals 11 residues. Germline V CDR1 and CDR2: MNHNS, SASEGT. DNA of the CDR3: TGTGCCAGCAGCCTTCAGTCGTATGCTTTCTTT. Amino acids: CASSLQSYAFF.

The rearrangement uses TRBV6-1 and TRBJ1-2; D is uncertain. Trimming pared 4 bases from V and 4 bases from J, leaving 16 bases between. The CDR3 runs to 15 residues. Germline V gene lookup returns CDR1 MNHNS and CDR2 SASEGT. The CDR3 is CASSARPRMGYGYTF. CDR3 DNA sequence: TGTGCCAGCAGTGCCCGGCCGCGGATGGGCTATGGCTACACCTTC.

The chain couples TRBV7-3 to TRBJ2-2; 9 bases match TRBD1. Germline V gives CDR1 SGHTA, CDR2 FQGTGA. V was pared by 2 bases and J by 5 bases, with 15 bases of the junction left unmatched. This CDR3 is built from 19 residues. Written as DNA, the CDR3 is TGTGCCAGCAGCTTACTTCCCGGGACAGGGAGTATGGCGACCGGGGAGCTGTTTTTT. Amino acid sequence: CASSLLPGTGSMATGELFF.

This chain uses TRBV2 with TRBJ2-7; D unclear. Germline V lookup: CDR1 SNHLY, CDR2 FYNNEI. V shed 11 bases and J shed 5 bases, with 16 bases lying between them. CDR3 size: 12 residues. Here the CDR3 reads CAARGSFNEQYF. The DNA of the CDR3 is TGTGCCGCCCGTGGCAGTTTCAACGAGCAGTACTTC. The full variable domain, completed using reference TRBV2 and TRBJ2-7, is EPEVTQTPSHQVTQMGQEVILRCVPISNHLYFYWYRQILGQKVEFLVSFYNNEISEKSEIFDDQFSVERPDGSNFTLKIRSTKLEDSAMYFCAARGSFNEQYFGPGTRLTVT.

Points on this clone: A junction boundary mismatches the germline segment, possibly from a read error. The chain recombines TRBV6-6 with TRBJ2-7; TRBD2 matches 10 bases. This CDR3 is 14 amino acids long. Germline CDR1 MNHNY, CDR2 SVGAGI (reference sequence). CDR3 amino acids: CASSYGRTSGLRVF. CDR3 nucleotide sequence: TGTGCCAGCAGTTACGGCAGGACTAGCGGACTCCGAGTCTTC.

This rearrangement joins TRBV6-5 to TRBJ1-2, with D unclear. The CDR3 loop spans 12 amino acids. Germline V gene data show CDR1 as MNHEY and CDR2 as SVGAGI. Trimming cost V 7 bases and J 0 bases, with 6 bases left between them. This CDR3 reads CASTNSNYGYTF. The CDR3 DNA reads as TGTGCCAGCACTAATTCTAACTATGGCTACACCTTC.

The V gene is TRBV5-4, the J gene TRBJ2-2; TRBD2 matches at 7 bases. The CDR3 has 17 amino acids. The V segment lost 4 bases and the J segment 3 bases; nucleotides outside the gene matches: 12. Germline-derived CDR1 and CDR2 are SGHNT and YYREEE (reference sequence). CDR3 sequence (DNA): TGTGCCAGCAGCGTGCAGAGGGAGGGTGAGGACACCGGGGAGCTGTTTTTT. This sequence encodes CASSVQREGEDTGELFF.

The chain links TRBV7-9 to TRBJ1-6; 7 bases are shared with TRBD1. Trimming removed 2 bases from V and 7 bases from J; junction bases left unmatched: 2. CDR3 length equals 14 residues. The germline V gene has CDR1 SEHNR and CDR2 FQNEAQ (reference sequence). CDR3 protein: CASSLRDRNSPLHF. CDR3 nucleotide sequence: TGTGCCAGCAGCTTAAGGGACAGAAATTCACCCCTCCACTTT. Using reference TRBV7-9 and TRBJ1-6 for the parts outside the CDR3, the full variable domain is DTGVSQNPRHKITKRGQNVTFRCDPISEHNRLYWYRQTLGQGPEFLTYFQNEAQLEKSRLLSDRFSAERPKGSFSTLEIQRTEQGDSAMYLCASSLRDRNSPLHFGNGTRLTVT.

CDR3 sequence reads: CASRAGLGTEAFF. In DNA, the CDR3 is TGTGCCAGCAGAGCAGGGTTGGGCACTGAAGCTTTCTTT. The J gene is TRBJ1-1, the V gene TRBV6-5; possibly TRBD1 for D (5 bases). CDR3 length: 13 residues. The V end lost 6 bases, the J end lost 4 bases, and 12 bases lay between the germline ends. Germline CDR1 reads MNHEY; CDR2 reads SVGAGI.

V is TRBV11-2 and J is TRBJ2-3, with TRBD1 as a possible D gene (5 bases). The germline V and J ends were trimmed by 5 bases and 0 bases, with 15 bases remaining between them. The CDR3 has 16 amino acids. CDR1 and CDR2 from the germline V gene are SGHAT and FQNNGV. The CDR3 DNA reads as TGTGCCAGCAGCCACGCTCGACAGACCAGCACAGATACGCAGTATTTT. Amino acids: CASSHARQTSTDTQYF.

V and J are TRBV6-1 and TRBJ1-5; D not resolved. The CDR3 spans 12 residues. Germline assignment: CDR1 MNHNS and CDR2 SASEGT. V shed 3 bases and J shed 5 bases, with 5 bases lying between them. The CDR3, as DNA: TGTGCCAGCAGTGAGAGTGATCAGCCCCAGCATTTT. Protein product: CASSESDQPQHF.

The gene calls are TRBV27 and TRBJ2-4, with D possibly TRBD2 on 6 matching bases. The CDR3 covers 17 residues. The V end was cut by 0 bases, the J end by 3 bases, with 15 bases between. Germline CDR1 and CDR2: MNHEY and SMNVEV (reference sequence). The CDR3 sequence: CASSLSMEGWGKNIQYF. The CDR3 DNA is TGTGCCAGCAGTTTATCGATGGAGGGGTGGGGCAAAAACATTCAGTACTTC.